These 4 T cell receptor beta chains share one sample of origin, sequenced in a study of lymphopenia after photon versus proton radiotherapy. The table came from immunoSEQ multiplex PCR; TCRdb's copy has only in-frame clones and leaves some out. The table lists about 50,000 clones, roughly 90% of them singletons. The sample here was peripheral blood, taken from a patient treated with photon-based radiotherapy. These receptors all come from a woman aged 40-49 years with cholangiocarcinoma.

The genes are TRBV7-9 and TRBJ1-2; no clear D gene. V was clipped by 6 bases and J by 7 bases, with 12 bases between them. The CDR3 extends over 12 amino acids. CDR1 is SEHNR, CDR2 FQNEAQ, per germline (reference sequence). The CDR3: CASSYSGSGYTF. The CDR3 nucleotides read TGTGCCAGCAGTTACTCGGGCTCTGGCTACACCTTC.

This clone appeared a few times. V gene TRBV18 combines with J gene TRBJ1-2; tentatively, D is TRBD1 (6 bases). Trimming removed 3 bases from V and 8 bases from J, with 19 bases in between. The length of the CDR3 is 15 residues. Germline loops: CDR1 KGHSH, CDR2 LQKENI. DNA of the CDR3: TGTGCCAGCTCACCGTCGGACAACGACAGGAAGGGCTACACCTTC. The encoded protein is CASSPSDNDRKGYTF. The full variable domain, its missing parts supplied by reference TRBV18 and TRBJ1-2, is NAGVMQNPRHLVRRRGQEARLRCSPMKGHSHVYWYRQLPEEGLKFMVYLQKENIIDESGMPKERFSAEFPKEGPSILRIQQVVRGDSAAYFCASSPSDNDRKGYTFGSGTRLTVV.

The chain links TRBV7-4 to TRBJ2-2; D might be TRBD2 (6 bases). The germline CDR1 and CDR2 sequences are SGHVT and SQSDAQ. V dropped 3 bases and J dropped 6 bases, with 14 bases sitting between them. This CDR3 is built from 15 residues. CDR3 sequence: CASSFKREWAGELFF. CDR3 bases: TGTGCCAGCAGCTTCAAACGGGAGTGGGCCGGGGAGCTGTTTTTT.

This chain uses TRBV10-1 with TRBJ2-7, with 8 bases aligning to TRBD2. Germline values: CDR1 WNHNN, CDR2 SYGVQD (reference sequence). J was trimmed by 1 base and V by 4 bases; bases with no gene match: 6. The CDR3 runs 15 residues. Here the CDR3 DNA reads TGCGCCAGCAGTGCGGGAGCTAGCGGGTCCTACGAGCAGTACTTC. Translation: CASSAGASGSYEQYF.